One sample yielded the 9 T cell receptor beta chains listed below, sequenced in a study of shared clonotypes between healthy human individuals. Naive CD8 cells lacked CD45RO, underwent positive selection for CCR7 and left out terminally differentiated effector memory CD45RA+ cells. This table comes from immunoSEQ multiplex PCR, and its TCRdb copy is limited to in-frame clones, with some not included. The sample contains about 2.2 million clones, 93% of which appear only once. Input material: naive CD8+ T cells from PBMCs. These receptor sequences come from a man aged 18 to 29 in good health. Some clones in this sample may be carry-over from other donors' samples.

The V and J genes are TRBV28 and TRBJ2-7, with D possibly being TRBD1 or TRBD2 (5 bases each). CDR1 and CDR2 from the germline V gene are MDHEN and SYDVKM. V lost 3 bases to trimming and J lost 1 base, with 16 bases between them. This CDR3 spans 16 amino acids. The CDR3 protein is CASSFDAEGQSYEQYF. The CDR3 DNA sequence: TGTGCCAGCAGTTTTGATGCAGAGGGGCAGTCCTACGAGCAGTACTTC.

The chain couples TRBV9 to TRBJ2-7, with 10 bases matching TRBD1. Germline loops: CDR1 SGDLS, CDR2 YYNGEE. The trim removed 3 bases at V and 7 bases at J, leaving 10 bases unmatched. The CDR3 length is 15 residues. CDR3 coding DNA: TGTGCCAGCAGCGCAACCGGGACAGGGGTGAGGGAGCAGTACTTC. Translation: CASSATGTGVREQYF.

V is TRBV27 and J is TRBJ2-5; 7 nucleotides align to TRBD2. The CDR3 totals 17 residues. Germline CDR1 MNHEY, CDR2 SMNVEV (reference sequence). V shed 1 base, J shed 0 bases, and the junction held 8 bases outside the gene matches. CDR3 coding DNA: TGTGCCAGCAGTTTATTGGCTAGCGGACTGTACCAAGAGACCCAGTACTTC. It encodes CASSLLASGLYQETQYF.

V usage is TRBV6-5 and J usage is TRBJ2-1; the D call may be TRBD1 or TRBD2 (6 bases each). V was cut by 2 bases and J by 5 bases, with 16 bases left in between. This CDR3 is 16 amino acids long. Germline assignment: CDR1 MNHEY and CDR2 SVGAGI. CDR3 DNA: TGTGCCAGCAGTTACGACGCGGGACACGTAAACAATGAGCAGTTCTTC. Translating gives CASSYDAGHVNNEQFF.

V usage is TRBV2 and J usage is TRBJ2-5; 11 bases match TRBD2. The CDR3 covers 14 residues. V lost 11 bases to trimming and J lost 5 bases; unmatched junction nucleotides: 10. Germline V gene data show CDR1 as SNHLY and CDR2 as FYNNEI. The CDR3 nucleotides read TGTGCCGGCCGGCGACTAGCGGGATTTGAGACCCAGTACTTC. Translating gives CAGRRLAGFETQYF.

The chain employs TRBV15 and TRBJ2-2, with D possibly being TRBD2 (7 bases). The CDR3 sequence is 15 residues long. Trimming took off 5 bases at V and 5 bases at J, with 15 bases between the two ends. In germline, CDR1 is LNHNV, CDR2 YYDKDF (reference sequence). The CDR3 is CATSPTGGWTGELFF. The CDR3 DNA follows: TGTGCCACCAGCCCGACGGGGGGCTGGACCGGGGAGCTGTTTTTT.

The J gene is TRBJ1-1, the V gene TRBV4-1, with D unclear. V was shortened by 1 base and J by 10 bases, with 16 bases between the two germline ends. The CDR3 length is 14 residues. From germline, CDR1 is MGHRA and CDR2 YSYEKL. The CDR3 DNA reads TGCGCCAGCAGCCAAGTTCAGGACTCCCGAGGAGCTTTCTTT. Amino acids: CASSQVQDSRGAFF.

The J gene is TRBJ2-7, the V gene TRBV27; D may match TRBD1 or TRBD2 (6 bases each). With 4 bases removed from V and 4 bases from J, the gap between germline ends came to 23 bases. The germline V gene encodes CDR1 MNHEY and CDR2 SMNVEV (reference sequence). The CDR3 has 17 amino acids. Written as DNA, the CDR3 is TGTGCCAGCAGTTCCCCTGCGCGCGGGACAAGACTTTACGAGCAGTACTTC. The encoded protein is CASSSPARGTRLYEQYF.

The chain couples TRBV29-1 to TRBJ2-1, with D perhaps being TRBD1 or TRBD2 (5 bases each). The germline CDR1 and CDR2 sequences are SQVTM and ANQGSEA. The CDR3 totals 14 residues. V shed 5 bases and J shed 2 bases, with 13 bases lying between them. The CDR3 DNA sequence: TGCAGCGTTTCCGGGACGATCGCCTACAATGAGCAGTTCTTC. Residues: CSVSGTIAYNEQFF.